What follows is one TCR beta chain and its context. Its antigen is unknown. CD4+ T cells that had been cultured provided DNA sequenced with the Oncomine TCR Beta short-read assay. The source of extracted genomic DNA was cultured CD4+ T cells. TCRdb passed the PCR reads through MiXCR, listing each CDR3 protein once. The sample lists approximately 22,000 distinct CDR3 sequences, over 35% seen once, with less than 20% in the top ten. Treatment of the sample: approximately 10-day PBMC culture with coronavirus spike peptide pools or control peptides (ViraFEST assay). Each well received two million PBMCs, cultured with roughly 9.9 IU/ml IL-2 and about 9.9 ug/ml peptide pools. V was pared by 6 bases and J by 2 bases, with 23 bases between. Germline CDR1 is DFQATT and CDR2 is SNEGSKA (reference sequence). This CDR3 is built from 17 residues. The source of the sample is a study of vaccination and CD4 T cells after COVID-19. Across the whole study: Subjects got two shots of BNT162b2 or mRNA-1273 vaccine.

This material consisted of CD4+ T cells from blood, cultured in vitro, taken before SARS-CoV-2 vaccination. This TCR was recovered from a human donor who received a COVID-19 vaccine. The chain uses TRBV20-1 and TRBJ2-1; D tentatively fits TRBD1 or TRBD2 (5 bases each). Here the CDR3 reads CSAPSGVGEPTYNEQFF. CDR3 nucleotide sequence: TGCAGTGCCCCGTCCGGGGTGGGGGAACCTACCTACAATGAGCAGTTCTTC.